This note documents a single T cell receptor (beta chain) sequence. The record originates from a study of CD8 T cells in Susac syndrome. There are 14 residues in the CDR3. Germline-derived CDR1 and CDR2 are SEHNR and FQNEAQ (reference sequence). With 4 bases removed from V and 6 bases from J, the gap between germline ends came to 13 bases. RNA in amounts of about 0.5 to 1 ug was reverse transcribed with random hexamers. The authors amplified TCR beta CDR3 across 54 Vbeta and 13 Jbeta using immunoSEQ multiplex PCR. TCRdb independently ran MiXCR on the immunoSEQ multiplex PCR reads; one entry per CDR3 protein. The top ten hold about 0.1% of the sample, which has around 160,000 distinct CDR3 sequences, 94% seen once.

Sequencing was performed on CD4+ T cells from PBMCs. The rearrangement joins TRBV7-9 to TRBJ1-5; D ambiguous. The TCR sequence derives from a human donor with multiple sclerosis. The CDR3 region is CASSYADAGQPQHF. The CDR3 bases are TGTGCCAGCAGCTACGCGGACGCGGGTCAGCCCCAGCATTTT.